Listed below are T cell receptor beta chains from one sample, sequenced in a study of Graves' ophthalmopathy and Graves' hyperthyroidism. In TCRdb, the multiplex PCR reads were re-called with MiXCR into one record per CDR3 protein. The table has more than 1,000,000 distinct CDR3 sequences, about two fifths seen once. Sequencing was carried out using peripheral blood or thyroid tissue (not recorded which). The receptors stem from an adult man with Graves' hyperthyroidism. The CDR3 runs from the conserved cysteine through the conserved F or W. The D gene is left open where the match is weak. Only part of the rows carry a size: once, few, many, or a class if the clone is expanded.

d_call | j_call | clone_size | v_call | cdr3_nt | cdr3_aa
. | TRBJ1-1 | . | TRBV28 | TGTGCCAGCAGTTTCCGGGGGATAGGGACTGAAGCTTTCTTT | CASSFRGIGTEAFF
. | TRBJ2-2 | few | TRBV12-3/TRBV12-4 | TGTGCCAGCATGGGGACCGGGGAGCTGTTTTTT | CASMGTGELFF
TRBD2 | TRBJ2-5 | many | TRBV12-3/TRBV12-4 | TGTGCCAGCAGGCCGGGACTAGGAGAGACCCAGTACTTC | CASRPGLGETQYF
TRBD2 | TRBJ2-7 | many | TRBV24-1 | TGTGCCACCAGTGAGTCGGGAGGAAGGATTTACGAGCAGTACTTC | CATSESGGRIYEQYF
TRBD1 | TRBJ1-5 | many | TRBV20-1 | TGCAGTGCTTACCCCCTCACAGGGGGACACCAGCCCCAGCATTTT | CSAYPLTGGHQPQHF
. | TRBJ1-6 | many | TRBV20-1 | TGCAGTGCTAGAGGCCGGGGGGCTGGGTCACCCCTCCACTTT | CSARGRGAGSPLHF
TRBD1 | TRBJ2-7 | many | TRBV12-3/TRBV12-4 | TGTGCCAGCAGCCGGGGACAGGGGAGAGAGCAGTACTTC | CASSRGQGREQYF
TRBD2 | TRBJ2-7 | few | TRBV24-1 | TGTGCCGAGGAAGGACACCGACTAGCGGGACCCTACGAGCAGTACTTC | CAEEGHRLAGPYEQYF
. | TRBJ1-6 | many | TRBV14 | TGTGCCAGCAGCCAAGGGAGACAGATCTCACCCCTCCACTTT | CASSQGRQISPLHF
. | TRBJ1-2 | many | TRBV4-3 | TGCGCCAGCAGCCAAGATGAAGGGTCTTATGGCTACACCTTC | CASSQDEGSYGYTF
. | TRBJ1-2 | many | TRBV7-9 | TGTGCCAGCAGCTTAGCTCCGGGGAATGGCTACACCTTC | CASSLAPGNGYTF
. | TRBJ1-4 | many | TRBV15 | TGTGCCACCAGCAGAGATAGGACTACGGGGGAAAAACTGTTTTTT | CATSRDRTTGEKLFF
. | TRBJ1-2 | . | TRBV7-2 | TGTGCCAGCAGCTCCCTCCGGCGGGGGTCGGGCTACACCTTC | CASSSLRRGSGYTF
TRBD1 | TRBJ2-4 | . | TRBV2 | TGTGCCAGCAGACCCGGGACAGGGGGCGGACGGGACATTCAGTACTTC | CASRPGTGGGRDIQYF
. | TRBJ1-2 | many | TRBV7-8 | TGTGCCAGCAGCTTAGAGGGCCGGGGCCCTTCGAAGGGGTATGGCTACACCTTC | CASSLEGRGPSKGYGYTF
TRBD1 | TRBJ2-2 | few | TRBV7-8 | TGTGCCAGCAGCCTATATGGGACAGATAACACCGGGGAGCTGTTTTTT | CASSLYGTDNTGELFF
. | TRBJ2-7 | . | TRBV5-6 | TGTGCCAGCAGCTTGGGACGGGTAACCTACGAGCAGTACTTC | CASSLGRVTYEQYF
. | TRBJ1-2 | . | TRBV6-6 | TGTGCCAGCAGTTACTCGATCCAGACTTATGGCTACACCTTC | CASSYSIQTYGYTF
TRBD1 | TRBJ2-2 | . | TRBV7-8 | TGTGCCAGCAGCTTACGCCTCGGGACAGGGATGATTCTACGGGAGCTGTTTTTT | CASSLRLGTGMILRELFF
. | TRBJ2-7 | . | TRBV20-1 | TGCAGTGCTCAGGGGGCGGGGGCCGGGAACGAGCAGTACTTC | CSAQGAGAGNEQYF
. | TRBJ2-5 | . | TRBV2 | TGTGCCATCAGACGACGGGCTAGATATCAGACCCAGTACTTC | CAIRRRARYQTQYF
. | TRBJ2-5 | few | TRBV6-1 | TGTGCCAGCAGTGAAATGACTAGTCCTCAAGAGACCCAGTACTTC | CASSEMTSPQETQYF
. | TRBJ2-6 | few | TRBV5-1 | TGCGCCAGCAGCTTGCTACGGGCTGGGGCCAACGTCCTGACTTTC | CASSLLRAGANVLTF
. | TRBJ1-1 | . | TRBV9 | TGTGCCAGCAGCGGAGACAGGTACACTGAAGCTTTCTTT | CASSGDRYTEAFF
. | TRBJ2-5 | once | TRBV7-9 | TGTGCCAGCAGCCTAGGGAAGGGCCAAGAGACCCAGTACTTC | CASSLGKGQETQYF
. | TRBJ2-7 | many | TRBV7-8 | TGTGCCAGCAGCTTAGGGCAGCATACCTACGAGCAGTACTTC | CASSLGQHTYEQYF
. | TRBJ2-2 | many | TRBV9 | TGTGCCAGCAGCGTACCAGACAGCACCGGGGAGCTGTTTTTT | CASSVPDSTGELFF
. | TRBJ2-7 | few | TRBV28 | TGTGCCCTGGGGGGCAGAATCATACGCGAGCAGTACTTC | CALGGRIIREQYF
. | TRBJ1-5 | . | TRBV19 | TGTGCCAGTAGCCCCGGTGAGGGACCCGGCCGGACCCAGCATTTT | CASSPGEGPGRTQHF
. | TRBJ1-4 | . | TRBV6-4 | TGTGCCAGCAAACAACTTAGGGGGGTCGGTGAAAAACTGTTTTTT | CASKQLRGVGEKLFF
TRBD1 | TRBJ1-4 | . | TRBV9 | TGTGCCAGCAGCCTTGGGACAGGGACGGAAAAACTGTTTTTT | CASSLGTGTEKLFF
. | TRBJ2-2 | few | TRBV7-6 | TGTGCCAGCAGCTTAGAGGTTGGGAGCGGAATCACCGGGGAGCTGTTTTTT | CASSLEVGSGITGELFF
. | TRBJ2-6 | many | TRBV25-1 | TGTGCCAGCGGCTCTATCTCTGGGGCCAACGTCCTGACTTTC | CASGSISGANVLTF
TRBD1 | TRBJ1-6 | once | TRBV7-2 | TGTGCCAGCAGCTTTACAGGGGGTAGTTCACCCCCCCACTTT | CASSFTGGSSPPHF
TRBD1 | TRBJ1-2 | few | TRBV20-1 | TGCAGTGCTAGTCGCCCGGGACAGTCCGGAGAGAGCTACACCTTC | CSASRPGQSGESYTF
. | TRBJ1-2 | once | TRBV29-1 | TGCAGCAGCCAAGACAGTCTAAGAGGCTACACCTTC | CSSQDSLRGYTF
TRBD2 | TRBJ2-5 | . | TRBV5-1 | TGCGCCAGCGTTCGGGGACTAGCGGAAGAGACCCAGTACTTC | CASVRGLAEETQYF
. | TRBJ1-1 | once | TRBV7-8 | TGCGCCAGCAGCCAAGCTATCACGACACGCGACACTGAAGCTTTCTTT | CASSQAITTRDTEAFF
. | TRBJ1-2 | . | TRBV7-2 | TGTGCCAGCAGCCCTAGGGCAGGACCGATCTATGGCTACACCTTC | CASSPRAGPIYGYTF
. | TRBJ2-2 | many | TRBV19 | TGTGCCAGCCGGGACACCTGGAACACCGGGGAGCTGTTTTTT | CASRDTWNTGELFF
TRBD2 | TRBJ2-1 | . | TRBV7-3 | TGTGCCAGCAGCTCACCCTTAGCGGGAGAGCAGTTCTTC | CASSSPLAGEQFF
. | TRBJ2-2 | . | TRBV6-5 | TGTGCCAGCAGTTACTCAGTAGCGGTGGACTCGAACACCGGGGAGCTGTTTTTT | CASSYSVAVDSNTGELFF
. | TRBJ2-2 | many | TRBV10-3 | TGTGCCATCAAGCACTCGAACACCGGGGAGCTGTTTTTT | CAIKHSNTGELFF
. | TRBJ1-2 | . | TRBV7-9 | TGCGCCAGCAGCCATTTACAGGGCCCTGGGGGGGATGGCTACACCTTC | CASSHLQGPGGDGYTF
. | TRBJ1-5 | . | TRBV5-1 | TGCGCCAGCAGCGGGGGGCAGTACAATCAGCCCCAGCATTTT | CASSGGQYNQPQHF
. | TRBJ1-2 | few | TRBV3-2 | TGTGCCAGCAGCTCCCCCCGTGGAGGCGATGGCTACACCTTC | CASSSPRGGDGYTF
. | TRBJ2-7 | . | TRBV29-1 | TGCAGCTTAGGTACTGACGAGCAGTACTTC | CSLGTDEQYF
. | TRBJ2-7 | . | TRBV5-6 | TGTGCCAGCAGCTTGGCCTCTACCTCCTACGAGCAGTACTTC | CASSLASTSYEQYF
TRBD2 | TRBJ2-5 | few | TRBV7-9 | TGTGCCAGCAGCGCGGGACTAGCGGGACTCTACCAAGAGACCCAGTACTTC | CASSAGLAGLYQETQYF
TRBD1 | TRBJ2-6 | . | TRBV6-5 | TGTGCCAGCAGAGGGACAGAACTTGGGGCCAACGTCCTGACTTTC | CASRGTELGANVLTF
. | TRBJ1-5 | many | TRBV19 | TGTGCCAGTCACCAATTGGGGCGACGCAATCAGCCCCAGCATTTT | CASHQLGRRNQPQHF
. | TRBJ1-6 | . | TRBV2 | TGTGCCAGCAAACGGATAGGAGAGGGATCACCCCTCCACTTT | CASKRIGEGSPLHF
TRBD2 | TRBJ2-3 | . | TRBV2 | TGTGCCAGCAGTGAACAGCGGGGGAACACAGATACGCAGTATTTT | CASSEQRGNTDTQYF
. | TRBJ1-5 | many | TRBV12-3/TRBV12-4 | TGTGCCAGCACCTTAGGCCTCGGGCCCCAGCATTTT | CASTLGLGPQHF